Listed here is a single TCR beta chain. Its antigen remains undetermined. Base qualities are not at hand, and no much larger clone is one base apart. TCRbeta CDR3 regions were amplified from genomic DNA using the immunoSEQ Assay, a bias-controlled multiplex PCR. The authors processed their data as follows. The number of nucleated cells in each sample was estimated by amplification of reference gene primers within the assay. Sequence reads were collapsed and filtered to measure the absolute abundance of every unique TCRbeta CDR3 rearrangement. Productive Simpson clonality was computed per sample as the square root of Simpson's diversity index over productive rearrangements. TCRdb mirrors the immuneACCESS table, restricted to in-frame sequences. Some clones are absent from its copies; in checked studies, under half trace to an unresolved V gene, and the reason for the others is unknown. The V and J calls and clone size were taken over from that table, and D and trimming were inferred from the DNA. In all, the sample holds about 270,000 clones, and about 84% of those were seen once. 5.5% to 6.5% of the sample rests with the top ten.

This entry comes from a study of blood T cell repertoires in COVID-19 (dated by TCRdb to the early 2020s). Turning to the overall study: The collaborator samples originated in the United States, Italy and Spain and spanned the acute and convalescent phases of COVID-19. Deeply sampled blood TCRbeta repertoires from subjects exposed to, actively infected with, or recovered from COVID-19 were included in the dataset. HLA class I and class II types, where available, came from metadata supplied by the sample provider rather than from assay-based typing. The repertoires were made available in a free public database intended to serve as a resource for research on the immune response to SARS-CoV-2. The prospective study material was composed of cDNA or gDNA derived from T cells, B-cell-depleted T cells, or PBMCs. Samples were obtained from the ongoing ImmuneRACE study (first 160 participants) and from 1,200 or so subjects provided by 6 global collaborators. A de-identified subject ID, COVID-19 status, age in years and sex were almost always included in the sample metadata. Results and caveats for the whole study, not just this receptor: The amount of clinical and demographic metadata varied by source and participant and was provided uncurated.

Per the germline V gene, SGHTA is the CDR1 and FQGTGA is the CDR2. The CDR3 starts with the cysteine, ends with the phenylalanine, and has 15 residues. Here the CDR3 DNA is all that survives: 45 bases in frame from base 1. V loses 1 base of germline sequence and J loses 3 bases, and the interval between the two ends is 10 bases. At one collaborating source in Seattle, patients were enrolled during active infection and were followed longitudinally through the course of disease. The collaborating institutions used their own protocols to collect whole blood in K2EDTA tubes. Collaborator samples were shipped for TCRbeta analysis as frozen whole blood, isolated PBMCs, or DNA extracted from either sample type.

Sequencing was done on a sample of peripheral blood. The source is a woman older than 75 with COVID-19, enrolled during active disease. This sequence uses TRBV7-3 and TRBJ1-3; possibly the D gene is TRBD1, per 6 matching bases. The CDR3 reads CASSLKCRGGNTIYF. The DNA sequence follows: TGTGCCAGCAGCTTAAAGTGCAGGGGTGGAAACACCATATATTTT.